This T cell receptor beta chain emerged from a study of blood T cell repertoires in COVID-19. Looking at the study overall: Spain, Italy and the United States supplied samples that represented acute and convalescent COVID-19.

The data were produced by immunoSEQ multiplex PCR, yet TCRdb's version contains in-frame clones alone and is incomplete. The repertoire holds a few hundred thousand clones, with 87% as singletons. The sequence came from a woman aged 25 to 39 who had recovered from COVID-19. The sample was PBMCs or T cells enriched from blood (not recorded which).

The CDR3 is CASLQETRIGGELFF. The CDR3 region has the DNA TGTGCCAGCCTCCAAGAGACAAGAATAGGCGGGGAGCTGTTTTTT. J is TRBJ2-2 and V is TRBV2; no clear D gene. The CDR3 covers 15 residues. Trimming shortened V by 8 bases and J by 7 bases, and 20 bases separated the two germline ends. Germline assignment: CDR1 SNHLY and CDR2 FYNNEI. The variable domain in full, with the rest retrieved from reference TRBV2 and TRBJ2-2, is EPEVTQTPSHQVTQMGQEVILRCVPISNHLYFYWYRQILGQKVEFLVSFYNNEISEKSEIFDDQFSVERPDGSNFTLKIRSTKLEDSAMYFCASLQETRIGGELFFGEGSRLTVL.